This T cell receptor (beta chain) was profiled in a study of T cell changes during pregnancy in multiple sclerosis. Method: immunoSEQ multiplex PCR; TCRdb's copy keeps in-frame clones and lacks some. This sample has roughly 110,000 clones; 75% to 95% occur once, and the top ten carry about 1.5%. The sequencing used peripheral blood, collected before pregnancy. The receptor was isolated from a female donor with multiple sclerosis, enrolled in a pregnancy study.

This chain's CDR3 is CASSFSDEQFF. In DNA, the CDR3 is TGTGCCAGCAGCTTTTCGGATGAGCAGTTCTTC. J is TRBJ2-1 and V is TRBV6-6; D uncertain. Per the germline V gene, CDR1 is MNHNY and CDR2 is SVGAGI (reference sequence). Trimming removed 6 bases at V and 8 bases at J, with 8 bases between. This CDR3 region has 11 residues.